One T cell receptor (beta chain) is described in this entry. Its antigen is unidentified. Sequencing was performed with immunoSEQ multiplex PCR; in TCRdb, only in-frame clones are kept and a portion is missing. This table holds 15,000 to 20,000 clones, roughly 84% found once. This entry comes from a study of STAT5B mutations in CD4+ large granular lymphocyte leukemia. General study results and limits: Without putative leukemic clones, patient CD4-sorted repertoires remained more clonal than healthy CD4+ repertoires. 25% of private leukemic clonotypes occurred rarely in other patients' non-leukemic repertoires. Compared with healthy controls (2/35), patient top clones favored TRBV06 (8/27).

The V gene's germline CDR1 is SQVTM and CDR2 ANQGSEA. Trimming cost V 5 bases and J 0 bases, with 14 bases left between them. The CDR3 contains 15 residues. The chain uses TRBV29-1 and TRBJ2-1; possibly TRBD2 for D (6 bases). The sample taken for sequencing was CD4+ T cells from blood buffy coats. This sequence originates from a human donor in good health. CDR3 DNA sequence: TGCAGCGTTTCCAGCGGAGGGTACTCCTACAATGAGCAGTTCTTC. This translates into CSVSSGGYSYNEQFF.